This passage covers 20 T cell receptor beta chains from one sample sequenced in a study of blood T cells in healthy people across ages. The authors ran a second PCR of roughly 6 to 11 cycles using a sample-barcoded 5' primer and a J-beta primer mix. TCRdb reprocessed the 5' RACE reads with MiXCR, giving one entry per CDR3 protein. The sample includes about 640,000 distinct CDR3 sequences, under 65% seen only once; the top ten take over 30%. Sequencing was done on a sample of blood. These receptors all come from a man in his sixties in good health.

CDR3 sequence (DNA): TGTGCCAGCAGCAAGGACAGGGGCCACGAGCAGTACTTC. This encodes CASSKDRGHEQYF. This chain connects TRBV7-9 to TRBJ2-7; 9 bases agree with TRBD1. Germline-derived CDR1 and CDR2 are SEHNR and FQNEAQ (reference sequence). The CDR3 loop spans 13 amino acids. V was pared by 5 bases and J by 5 bases, with 4 bases of the junction left unmatched.

CDR3 region: CASTPGSSNSPLHF. The CDR3 DNA follows: TGTGCCAGCACACCGGGGAGCTCCAATTCACCCCTCCACTTT. The chain carries TRBV7-8 and TRBJ1-6; D remains ambiguous. Germline-derived CDR1 and CDR2 are SGHVS and FQNEAQ. The CDR3 spans 14 residues. V dropped 7 bases and J dropped 7 bases, with 14 bases sitting between them.

This clonotype was found a few times. CDR3 in amino acids: CASRSGGAFEQYF. The DNA for the CDR3 is TGCGCCAGCAGGAGCGGGGGGGCCTTTGAGCAGTACTTC. This chain uses TRBV5-1 with TRBJ2-7; the match to TRBD2 covers 10 bases. Trimming took 5 bases from V and 7 from J; bases not matched to a gene: 6. Germline assignment: CDR1 SGHRS and CDR2 YFSETQ. CDR3 length equals 13 residues.

The rearrangement joins TRBV10-3 to TRBJ2-5; a possible D gene is TRBD2 (6 bases). V was cut by 6 bases and J by 2 bases, with 16 bases left in between. CDR3 size: 15 residues. The germline gives CDR1 ENHRY, CDR2 SYGVKD. For the CDR3, the DNA is TGTGCCATCAGGGGGGGTGAAGGCCAGCAAGAGACCCAGTACTTC. Translating gives CAIRGGEGQQETQYF.

This clonotype appeared many times. The chain employs TRBV15 and TRBJ2-3, with D possibly matching TRBD2 (5 bases). The CDR3 has 13 residues. Between the trimmed V and J ends, which lost 8 bases and 4 bases, there was a span of 13 bases. The V gene's germline CDR1 is LNHNV and CDR2 YYDKDF (reference sequence). The CDR3 bases are TGTGCCACCGGGGAGCAGGTTGCAGATACGCAGTATTTT. It yields the protein CATGEQVADTQYF.

The chain recombines TRBV5-6 with TRBJ1-4; TRBD1 matches at 9 bases. This CDR3 has 15 amino acids. J gave up 7 bases and V 2 bases, and 6 bases lay outside the gene matches. Per the germline V gene, CDR1 is SGHDT and CDR2 is YYEEEE. In DNA form, the CDR3 reads TGTGCCAGCAGCTTCCCGGGACAGGGTGGTGAAAAACTGTTTTTT. It yields the protein CASSFPGQGGEKLFF.

This clonotype has only one observation. This rearrangement joins TRBV10-3 to TRBJ1-2; D remains ambiguous. The CDR3 length is 13 residues. Germline assignment: CDR1 ENHRY and CDR2 SYGVKD. V lost 10 bases and J lost 0, with 12 bases in between. The CDR3 DNA sequence: TGTGCCAACCAACAAGGGACTAACTATGGCTACACCTTC. Protein: CANQQGTNYGYTF.

This clonotype showed up just a few times. The rearrangement joins TRBV20-1 to TRBJ1-4; D call uncertain. The CDR3 contains 13 residues. V dropped 0 bases and J dropped 7 bases, with 9 bases sitting between them. Germline V gene lookup returns CDR1 DFQATT and CDR2 SNEGSKA (reference sequence). CDR3 amino acids: CSARDSVVEKLFF. CDR3 nucleotides: TGCAGTGCTAGAGACTCCGTGGTTGAAAAACTGTTTTTT.

The chain combines TRBV20-1 with TRBJ2-7; D is unclear. CDR3 size: 15 residues. The V gene's germline CDR1 is DFQATT and CDR2 SNEGSKA (reference sequence). Trimming took 6 bases from V and 0 from J, leaving 18 bases between them. The DNA of the CDR3 is TGCAGTGCCACCAACTTAGACGGCAGCTCCTACGAGCAGTACTTC. Translating it yields CSATNLDGSSYEQYF.

The V call is TRBV5-1, the J call TRBJ2-1; D is perhaps TRBD2 (6 bases). V shed 4 bases and J shed 10 bases, with 12 bases lying between them. CDR1 SGHRS and CDR2 YFSETQ come from the germline V gene. The CDR3 is 12 amino acids. The CDR3 DNA reads TGCGCCAGCAGCCCTAGCGCGAGGGAGCAGTTCTTC. Its protein product is CASSPSAREQFF.

J is TRBJ2-7 and V is TRBV6-2 or TRBV6-3; 9 bases are shared with TRBD1. The CDR3 is 12 residues long. The germline CDR1 and CDR2 sequences are MNHEY and SVGEGT. J lost 6 bases, V lost 8 bases, and 5 bases had no gene match. DNA of the CDR3: TGTGCCAGCGGACAGGGGTGGAGCGAGCAGTACTTC. Its translation: CASGQGWSEQYF.

This chain links TRBV28 with TRBJ1-2; tentative D call: TRBD1 (5 bases). CDR3 length: 14 amino acids. Per germline, CDR1 MDHEN and CDR2 SYDVKM. V lost 6 bases and J lost 8, with 19 bases in between. The CDR3 is CASSLTPGGGGYTF. The CDR3 DNA reads as TGTGCCAGCAGCCTGACCCCCGGGGGAGGAGGCTACACCTTC.

This sequence joins TRBV28 and TRBJ1-2, with unresolved D. Trimming stripped 6 bases from V and 6 bases from J, with 14 bases between. The germline V gene has CDR1 MDHEN and CDR2 SYDVKM. The CDR3 sequence is 13 residues long. This CDR3 reads CASRATSQDGYTF. The DNA of the CDR3 is TGTGCCAGCAGAGCTACGTCCCAAGATGGCTACACCTTC.

In its sample, this clonotype was seen a few times. This chain uses TRBV7-7 with TRBJ2-7; 8 nucleotides match TRBD1. Germline V gene sequence: CDR1 SSHAT, CDR2 FNYEAQ (reference sequence). V gave up 8 bases and J gave up 5 bases; unmatched junction bases: 14. This CDR3 region has 15 residues. CDR3: CASPYDRGRIHEQYF. DNA of the CDR3: TGTGCCAGCCCATACGACAGGGGTCGGATCCACGAGCAGTACTTC.

This sequence joins TRBV20-1 and TRBJ2-6, with D possibly being TRBD2 (5 bases). The CDR3 runs to 14 residues. From germline, CDR1 is DFQATT and CDR2 SNEGSKA (reference sequence). V lost 6 bases to trimming and J lost 0 bases, with 9 bases between them. The CDR3 protein is CSATGSSGANVLTF. The CDR3 DNA reads TGCAGTGCCACGGGGAGCTCTGGGGCCAACGTCCTGACTTTC.

V gene TRBV10-3 combines with J gene TRBJ2-5; 10 bases match TRBD1. The J call may be wrong; the DNA end is better matched by TRBJ2-7. The CDR3 runs 15 residues. CDR1 and CDR2 (germline): ENHRY, SYGVKD. In DNA form, the CDR3 reads TGTGCCATCAGTGATGGGGGGACAGGGGCCTACGAGCAGTACTTC. Translating it yields CAISDGGTGAYEQYF.

This clonotype was picked up a small number of times. The chain combines TRBV3-1 with TRBJ2-3, with a possible D match to TRBD2 (7 bases). CDR3 length: 14 amino acids. V dropped 5 bases and J dropped 4 bases, with 13 bases sitting between them. The germline V gene encodes CDR1 LGHDT and CDR2 YNNKEL (reference sequence). CDR3 amino acids: CASSGRGGADTQYF. The CDR3 DNA reads as TGTGCCAGCAGCGGAAGGGGGGGCGCAGATACGCAGTATTTT.

The V call is TRBV6-5, the J call TRBJ2-1; 7 nucleotides line up with TRBD2. CDR3 length: 14 residues. V lost 7 bases and J lost 2; bases outside the gene matches: 5. The V gene's germline CDR1 is MNHEY and CDR2 SVGAGI. The CDR3 DNA sequence: TGTGCCAGCATTCCGGGACTAACCTACAATGAGCAGTTCTTC. Protein product: CASIPGLTYNEQFF.

Here the CDR3 DNA reads TGTGCCACCAGTGATTTCTCGGACCCCACAGATACGCAGTATTTT. This gives the protein CATSDFSDPTDTQYF. This chain links TRBV24-1 with TRBJ2-3; D not certain. The CDR3 totals 15 residues. Trimming stripped 1 base from V and 2 bases from J, with 9 bases between. Germline assignment: CDR1 KGHDR and CDR2 SFDVKD.

The gene calls are TRBV3-1 and TRBJ2-1, with D unclear. Trimming took off 2 bases at V and 5 bases at J, with 10 bases between the two ends. Germline CDR1 LGHDT, CDR2 YNNKEL (reference sequence). The CDR3 length is 14 residues. The CDR3 bases are TGTGCCAGCAGCCAAAAGCCTTTAAACAATGAGCAGTTCTTC. Translated: CASSQKPLNNEQFF.